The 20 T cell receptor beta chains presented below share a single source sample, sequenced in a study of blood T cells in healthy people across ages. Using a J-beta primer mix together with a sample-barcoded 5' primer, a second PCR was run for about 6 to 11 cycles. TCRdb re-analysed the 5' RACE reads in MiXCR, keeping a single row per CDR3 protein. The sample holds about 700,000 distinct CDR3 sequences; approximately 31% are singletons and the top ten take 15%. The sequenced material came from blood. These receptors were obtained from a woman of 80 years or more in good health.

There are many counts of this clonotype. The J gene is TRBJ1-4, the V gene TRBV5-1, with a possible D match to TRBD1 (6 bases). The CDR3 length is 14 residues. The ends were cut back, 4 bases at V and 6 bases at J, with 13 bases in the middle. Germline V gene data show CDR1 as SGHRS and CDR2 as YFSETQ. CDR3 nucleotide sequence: TGCGCCAGCAGCCCAGCCGGGGGCGATGAAAAACTGTTTTTT. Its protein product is CASSPAGGDEKLFF.

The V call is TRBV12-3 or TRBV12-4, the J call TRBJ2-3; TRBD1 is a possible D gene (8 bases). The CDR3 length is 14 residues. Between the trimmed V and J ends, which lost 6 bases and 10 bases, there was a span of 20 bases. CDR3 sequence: CASSEGQGGIAQYF. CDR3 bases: TGTGCCAGCAGCGAAGGACAGGGAGGGATTGCGCAGTATTTT.

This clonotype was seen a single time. Here the CDR3 reads CASSVDEGLGADTQYF. DNA of the CDR3: TGTGCCAGCAGCGTAGACGAGGGGCTGGGCGCAGATACGCAGTATTTT. V and J are TRBV9 and TRBJ2-3; D could derive from TRBD1 or TRBD2 (5 bases each). The V end lost 0 bases, the J end lost 4 bases, and 15 bases lay between the germline ends. Looked up from germline, CDR1 is SGDLS and CDR2 is YYNGEE. The CDR3 loop spans 16 amino acids.

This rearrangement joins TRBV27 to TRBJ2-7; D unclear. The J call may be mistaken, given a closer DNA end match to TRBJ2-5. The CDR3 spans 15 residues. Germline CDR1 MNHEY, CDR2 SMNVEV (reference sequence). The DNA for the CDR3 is TGTGCCAGCAGTTTATCGCAAGGATCGCCAGAGACCCAGTACTTC. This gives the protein CASSLSQGSPETQYF.

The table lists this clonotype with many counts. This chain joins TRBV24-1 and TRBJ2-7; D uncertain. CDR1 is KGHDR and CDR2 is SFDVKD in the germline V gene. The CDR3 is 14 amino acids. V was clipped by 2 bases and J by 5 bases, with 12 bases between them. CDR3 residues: CATSDSTRPNEQYF. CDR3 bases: TGTGCCACCAGTGATTCAACCCGACCAAACGAGCAGTACTTC.

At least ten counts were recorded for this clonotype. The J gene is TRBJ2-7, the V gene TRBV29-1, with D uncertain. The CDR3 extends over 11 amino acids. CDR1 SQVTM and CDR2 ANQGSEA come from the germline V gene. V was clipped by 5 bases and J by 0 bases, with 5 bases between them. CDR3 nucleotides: TGCAGCGTTACGGACTCCTACGAGCAGTACTTC. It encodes CSVTDSYEQYF.

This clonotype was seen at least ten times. The CDR3 nucleotides read TGTGCCAGCTCCCCCGGGACTAGCGGCTCTGGCTCCTACAATGAGCAGTTCTTC. Protein sequence: CASSPGTSGSGSYNEQFF. V is TRBV18 and J is TRBJ2-1; 11 nucleotides line up with TRBD2. The CDR3 loop spans 18 amino acids. V was pared by 6 bases and J by 0 bases, with 10 bases of the junction left unmatched. The V gene's germline CDR1 is KGHSH and CDR2 LQKENI.

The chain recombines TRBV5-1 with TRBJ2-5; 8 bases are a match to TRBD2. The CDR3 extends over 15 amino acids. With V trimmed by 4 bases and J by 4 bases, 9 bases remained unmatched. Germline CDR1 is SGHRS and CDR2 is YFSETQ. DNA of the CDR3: TGCGCCAGCAGCGCATCGACTAGCGTTGGAGAGACCCAGTACTTC. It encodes CASSASTSVGETQYF. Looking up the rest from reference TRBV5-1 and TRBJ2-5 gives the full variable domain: KAGVTQTPRYLIKTRGQQVTLSCSPISGHRSVSWYQQTPGQGLQFLFEYFSETQRNKGNFPGRFSGRQFSNSRSEMNVSTLELGDSALYLCASSASTSVGETQYFGPGTRLLVL.

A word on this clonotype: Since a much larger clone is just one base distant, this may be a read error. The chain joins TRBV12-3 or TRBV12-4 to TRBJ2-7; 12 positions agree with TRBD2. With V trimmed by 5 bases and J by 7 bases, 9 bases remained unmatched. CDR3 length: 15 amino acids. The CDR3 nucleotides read TGTGCCAGCAGTACCCGACTAGCGGGGGTTCAGGAGCAGTACTTC. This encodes CASSTRLAGVQEQYF.

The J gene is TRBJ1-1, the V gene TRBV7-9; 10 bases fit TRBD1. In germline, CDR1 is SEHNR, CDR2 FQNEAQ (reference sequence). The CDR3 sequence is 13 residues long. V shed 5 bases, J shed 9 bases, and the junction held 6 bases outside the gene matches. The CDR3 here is CASSLGQGVQAFF. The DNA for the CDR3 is TGTGCCAGCAGCCTCGGACAGGGGGTACAAGCTTTCTTT.

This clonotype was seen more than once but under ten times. CDR3 sequence: CASSRKGGEDNYGYTF. CDR3 nucleotide sequence: TGCGCCAGCAGCCGGAAAGGGGGCGAGGATAACTATGGCTACACCTTC. The rearrangement joins TRBV4-1 to TRBJ1-2; 7 nucleotides match TRBD1. This CDR3 is 16 amino acids long. CDR1 and CDR2 from the germline V gene are MGHRA and YSYEKL. V lost 4 bases, J lost 1 base, and 9 bases stayed unmatched.

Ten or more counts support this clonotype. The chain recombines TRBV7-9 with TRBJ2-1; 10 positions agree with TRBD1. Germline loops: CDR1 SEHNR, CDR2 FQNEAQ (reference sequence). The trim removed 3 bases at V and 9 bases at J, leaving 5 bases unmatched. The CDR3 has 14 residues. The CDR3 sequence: CASSLGQGSVEQFF. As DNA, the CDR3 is TGTGCCAGCAGCTTGGGACAGGGGTCAGTTGAGCAGTTCTTC.

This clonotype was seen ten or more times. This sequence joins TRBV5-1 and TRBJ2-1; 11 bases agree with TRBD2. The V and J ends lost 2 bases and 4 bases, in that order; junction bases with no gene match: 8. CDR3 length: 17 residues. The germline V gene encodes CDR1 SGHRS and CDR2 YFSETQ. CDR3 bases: TGCGCCAGCAGCTTCGGACTAGCGGGCTTCTTATACAATGAGCAGTTCTTC. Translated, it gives CASSFGLAGFLYNEQFF. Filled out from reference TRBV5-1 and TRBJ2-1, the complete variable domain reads KAGVTQTPRYLIKTRGQQVTLSCSPISGHRSVSWYQQTPGQGLQFLFEYFSETQRNKGNFPGRFSGRQFSNSRSEMNVSTLELGDSALYLCASSFGLAGFLYNEQFFGPGTRLTVL.

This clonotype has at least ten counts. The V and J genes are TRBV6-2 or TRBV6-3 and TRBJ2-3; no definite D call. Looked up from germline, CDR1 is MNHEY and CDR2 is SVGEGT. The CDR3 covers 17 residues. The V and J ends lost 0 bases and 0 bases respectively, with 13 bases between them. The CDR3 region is CASSYSLAEISTDTQYF. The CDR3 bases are TGTGCCAGCAGTTACTCGTTGGCCGAGATAAGCACAGATACGCAGTATTTT.

CDR3 coding DNA: TGCGCCAGCAGCTTAGGACAGGGGGCAATACTAAACACTGAAGCTTTCTTT. This sequence encodes CASSLGQGAILNTEAFF. The chain recombines TRBV5-1 with TRBJ1-1; 11 bases align to TRBD1. There are 17 residues in the CDR3. Germline CDR1 is SGHRS and CDR2 is YFSETQ. The junction had 8 bases not matched to a gene; V was cut back by 2 bases and J by 2 bases.

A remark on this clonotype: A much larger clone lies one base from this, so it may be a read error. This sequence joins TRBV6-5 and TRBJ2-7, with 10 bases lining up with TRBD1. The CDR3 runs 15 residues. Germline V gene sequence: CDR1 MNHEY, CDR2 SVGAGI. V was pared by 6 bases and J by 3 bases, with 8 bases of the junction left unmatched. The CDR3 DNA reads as TGTGCCAGCAGCGCTCCGGGACAGGGGTGCTACGAGCAGTACTTC. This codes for CASSAPGQGCYEQYF.

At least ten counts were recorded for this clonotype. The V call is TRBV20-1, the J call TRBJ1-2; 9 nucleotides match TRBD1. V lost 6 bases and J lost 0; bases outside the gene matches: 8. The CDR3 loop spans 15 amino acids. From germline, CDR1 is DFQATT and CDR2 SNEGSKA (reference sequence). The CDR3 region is CSAPTGGNTNYGYTF. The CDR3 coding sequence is TGCAGTGCGCCGACAGGGGGGAATACTAACTATGGCTACACCTTC.

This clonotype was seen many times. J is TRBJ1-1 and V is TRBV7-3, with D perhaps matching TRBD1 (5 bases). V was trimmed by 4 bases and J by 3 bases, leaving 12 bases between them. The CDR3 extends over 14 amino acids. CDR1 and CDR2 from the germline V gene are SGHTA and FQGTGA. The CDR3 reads CASSSDSRYTEAFF. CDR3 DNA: TGTGCCAGCAGCTCCGACAGCCGGTACACTGAAGCTTTCTTT.

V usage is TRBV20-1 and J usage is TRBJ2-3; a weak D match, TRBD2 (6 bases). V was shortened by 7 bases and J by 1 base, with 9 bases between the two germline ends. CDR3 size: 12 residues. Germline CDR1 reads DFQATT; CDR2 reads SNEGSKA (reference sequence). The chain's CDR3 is CSVASGTDTQYF. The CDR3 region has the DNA TGCAGTGTCGCTAGCGGCACAGATACGCAGTATTTT.

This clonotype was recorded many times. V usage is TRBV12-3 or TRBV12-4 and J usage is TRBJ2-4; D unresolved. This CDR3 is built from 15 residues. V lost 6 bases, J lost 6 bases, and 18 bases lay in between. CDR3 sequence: CASSFPDGGVNIQYF. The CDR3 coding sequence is TGTGCCAGCAGCTTTCCTGATGGTGGGGTAAACATTCAGTACTTC.